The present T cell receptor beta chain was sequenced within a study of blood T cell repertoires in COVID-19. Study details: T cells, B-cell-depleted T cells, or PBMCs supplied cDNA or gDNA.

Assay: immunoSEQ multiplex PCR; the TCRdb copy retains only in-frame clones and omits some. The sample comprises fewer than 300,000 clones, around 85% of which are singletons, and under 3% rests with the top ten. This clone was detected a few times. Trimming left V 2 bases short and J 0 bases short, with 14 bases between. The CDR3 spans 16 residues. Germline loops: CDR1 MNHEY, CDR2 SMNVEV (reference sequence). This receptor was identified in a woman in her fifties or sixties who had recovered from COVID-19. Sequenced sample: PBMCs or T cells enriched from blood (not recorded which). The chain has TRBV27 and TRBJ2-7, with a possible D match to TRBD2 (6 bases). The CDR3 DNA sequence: TGTGCCAGCAGTTTACAGGGAGGACCCAGCTCCTACGAGCAGTACTTC. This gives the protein CASSLQGGPSSYEQYF.